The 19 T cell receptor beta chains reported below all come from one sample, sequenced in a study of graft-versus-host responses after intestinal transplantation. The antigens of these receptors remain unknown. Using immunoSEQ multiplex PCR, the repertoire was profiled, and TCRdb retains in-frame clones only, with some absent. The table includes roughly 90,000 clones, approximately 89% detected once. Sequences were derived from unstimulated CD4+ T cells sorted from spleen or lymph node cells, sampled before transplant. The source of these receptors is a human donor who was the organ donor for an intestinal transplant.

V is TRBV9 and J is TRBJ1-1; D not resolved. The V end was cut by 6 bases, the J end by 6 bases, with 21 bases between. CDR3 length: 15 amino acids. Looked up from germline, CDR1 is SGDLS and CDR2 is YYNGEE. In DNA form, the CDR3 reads TGTGCCAGCACCCCCCGCGTGCCAGGAATCGCTGAAGCTTTCTTT. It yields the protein CASTPRVPGIAEAFF.

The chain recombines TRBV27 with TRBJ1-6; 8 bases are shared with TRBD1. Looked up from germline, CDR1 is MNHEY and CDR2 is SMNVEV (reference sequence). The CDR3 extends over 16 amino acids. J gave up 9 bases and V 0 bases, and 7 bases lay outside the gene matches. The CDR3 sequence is CASSLSPGGAGSPLHF. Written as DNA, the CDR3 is TGTGCCAGCAGTTTATCGCCAGGGGGCGCGGGTTCACCCCTCCACTTT.

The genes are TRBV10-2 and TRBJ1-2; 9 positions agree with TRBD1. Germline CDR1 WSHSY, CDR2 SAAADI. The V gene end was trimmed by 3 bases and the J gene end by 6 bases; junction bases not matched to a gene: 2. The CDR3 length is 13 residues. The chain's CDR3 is CASSEWTGDGYTF. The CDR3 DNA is TGCGCCAGCAGTGAATGGACAGGGGATGGCTACACCTTC.

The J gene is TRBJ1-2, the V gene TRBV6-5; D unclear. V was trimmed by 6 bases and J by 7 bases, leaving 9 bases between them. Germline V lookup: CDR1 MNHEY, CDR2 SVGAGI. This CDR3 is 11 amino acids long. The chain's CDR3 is CASRGVGGYTF. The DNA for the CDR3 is TGTGCCAGCAGGGGCGTCGGTGGCTACACCTTC.

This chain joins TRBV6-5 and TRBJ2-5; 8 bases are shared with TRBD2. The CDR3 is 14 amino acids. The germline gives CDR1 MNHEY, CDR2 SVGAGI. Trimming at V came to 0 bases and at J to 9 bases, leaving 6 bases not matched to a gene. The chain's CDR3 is CASSYSGGRSAQYF. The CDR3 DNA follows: TGTGCCAGCAGTTACTCCGGCGGGAGGTCGGCCCAGTACTTC.

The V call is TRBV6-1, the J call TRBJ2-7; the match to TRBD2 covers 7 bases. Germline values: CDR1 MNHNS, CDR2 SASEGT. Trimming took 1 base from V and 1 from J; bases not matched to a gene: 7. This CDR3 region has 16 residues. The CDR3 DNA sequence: TGTGCCAGCAGTGAAGGTGTGCGGGAGCGATCCTACGAGCAGTACTTC. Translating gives CASSEGVRERSYEQYF.

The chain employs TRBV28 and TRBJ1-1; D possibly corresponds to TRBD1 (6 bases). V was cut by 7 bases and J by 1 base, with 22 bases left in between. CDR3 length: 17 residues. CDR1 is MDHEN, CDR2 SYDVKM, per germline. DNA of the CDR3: TGTGCCAGCACATCACCGGGACAACAAGGGGAGAACACTGAAGCTTTCTTT. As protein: CASTSPGQQGENTEAFF.

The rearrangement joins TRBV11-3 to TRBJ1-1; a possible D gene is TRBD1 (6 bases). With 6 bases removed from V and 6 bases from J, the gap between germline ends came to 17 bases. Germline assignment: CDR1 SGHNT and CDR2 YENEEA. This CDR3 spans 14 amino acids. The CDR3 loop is CASRRTGNRAEAFF. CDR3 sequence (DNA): TGTGCCAGCAGGCGCACAGGGAACCGCGCTGAAGCTTTCTTT. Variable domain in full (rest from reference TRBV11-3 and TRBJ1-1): EAGVVQSPRYKIIEKKQPVAFWCNPISGHNTLYWYLQNLGQGPELLIRYENEEAVDDSQLPKDRFSAERLKGVDSTLKIQPAELGDSAVYLCASRRTGNRAEAFFGQGTRLTVV.

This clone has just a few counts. The DNA for the CDR3 is TGTGCCAGCAGCGCCAACTCTATGAACACTGAAGCTTTCTTT. Amino acids: CASSANSMNTEAFF. This chain connects TRBV9 to TRBJ1-1; no clear D. The CDR3 sequence is 14 residues long. Trimming pared 3 bases from V and 0 bases from J, leaving 9 bases between. CDR1 and CDR2 from the germline V gene are SGDLS and YYNGEE.

CDR3 residues: CASSGSKQGRNEQFF. DNA of the CDR3: TGTGCCAGCAGTGGCAGCAAGCAGGGGCGAAATGAGCAGTTCTTC. V gene TRBV25-1 combines with J gene TRBJ2-1, with a tentative D call TRBD1 (6 bases). Trimming pared 4 bases from V and 7 bases from J, leaving 17 bases between. Germline CDR1 and CDR2: MGHDK and SYGVNS. The CDR3 runs to 15 residues.

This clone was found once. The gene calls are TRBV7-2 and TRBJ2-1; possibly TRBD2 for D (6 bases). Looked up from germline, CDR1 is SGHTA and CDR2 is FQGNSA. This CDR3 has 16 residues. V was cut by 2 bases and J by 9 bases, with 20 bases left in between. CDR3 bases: TGTGCCAGCAGCTTATCCCGCCTTAGGGGCGGGACTGAGCAGTTCTTC. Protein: CASSLSRLRGGTEQFF.

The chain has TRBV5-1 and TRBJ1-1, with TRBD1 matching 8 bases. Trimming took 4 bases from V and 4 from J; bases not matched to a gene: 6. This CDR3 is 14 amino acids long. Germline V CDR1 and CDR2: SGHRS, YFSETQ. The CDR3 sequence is CASSMGTGGTEAFF. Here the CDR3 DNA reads TGCGCCAGCAGCATGGGAACAGGGGGCACTGAAGCTTTCTTT.

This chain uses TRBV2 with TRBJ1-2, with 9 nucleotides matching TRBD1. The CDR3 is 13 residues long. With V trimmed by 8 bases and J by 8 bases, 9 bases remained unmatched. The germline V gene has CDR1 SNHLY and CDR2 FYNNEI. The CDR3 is CASGPGQGKGYTF. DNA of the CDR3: TGTGCCAGCGGCCCTGGACAGGGGAAAGGCTACACCTTC.

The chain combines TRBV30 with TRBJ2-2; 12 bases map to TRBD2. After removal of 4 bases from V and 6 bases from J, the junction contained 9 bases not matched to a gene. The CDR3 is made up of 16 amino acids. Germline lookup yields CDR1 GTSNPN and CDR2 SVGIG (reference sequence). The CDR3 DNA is TGTGCCTGGAAGGCTAGCGGGAGGGCCTTGGCCGGGGAGCTGTTTTTT. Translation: CAWKASGRALAGELFF.

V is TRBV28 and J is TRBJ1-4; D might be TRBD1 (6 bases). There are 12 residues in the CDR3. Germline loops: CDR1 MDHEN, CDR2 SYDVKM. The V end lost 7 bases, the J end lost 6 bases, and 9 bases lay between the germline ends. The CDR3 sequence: CASTGTYEKLFF. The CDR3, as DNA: TGTGCCAGCACCGGGACATATGAAAAACTGTTTTTT.

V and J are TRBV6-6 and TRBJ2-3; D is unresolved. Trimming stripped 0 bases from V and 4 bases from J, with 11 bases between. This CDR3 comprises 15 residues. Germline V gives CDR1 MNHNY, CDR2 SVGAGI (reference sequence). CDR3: CASSYSRDRADTQYF. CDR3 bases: TGTGCCAGCAGTTACTCACGTGATCGGGCAGATACGCAGTATTTT.

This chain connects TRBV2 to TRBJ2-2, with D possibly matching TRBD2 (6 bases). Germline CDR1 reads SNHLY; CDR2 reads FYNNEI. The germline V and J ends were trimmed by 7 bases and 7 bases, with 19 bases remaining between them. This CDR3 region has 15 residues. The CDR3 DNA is TGTGCCAGCAACCCGACTAGTGCCCTTTTCGGGGAGCTGTTTTTT. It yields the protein CASNPTSALFGELFF. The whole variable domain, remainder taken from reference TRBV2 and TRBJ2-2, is EPEVTQTPSHQVTQMGQEVILRCVPISNHLYFYWYRQILGQKVEFLVSFYNNEISEKSEIFDDQFSVERPDGSNFTLKIRSTKLEDSAMYFCASNPTSALFGELFFGEGSRLTVL.

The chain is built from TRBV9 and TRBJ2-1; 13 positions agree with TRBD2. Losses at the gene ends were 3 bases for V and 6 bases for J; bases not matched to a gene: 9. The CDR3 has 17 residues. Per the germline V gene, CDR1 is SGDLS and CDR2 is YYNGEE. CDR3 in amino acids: CASSASLGLAGFNEQFF. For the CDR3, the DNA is TGTGCCAGCAGCGCGAGTCTGGGACTAGCGGGATTCAATGAGCAGTTCTTC.

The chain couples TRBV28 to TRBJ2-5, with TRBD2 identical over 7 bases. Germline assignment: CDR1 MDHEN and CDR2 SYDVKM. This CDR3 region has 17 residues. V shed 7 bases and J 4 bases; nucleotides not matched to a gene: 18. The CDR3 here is CASKFRNLAGVGETQYF. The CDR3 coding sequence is TGTGCCAGCAAGTTTCGAAACCTGGCGGGAGTGGGAGAGACCCAGTACTTC. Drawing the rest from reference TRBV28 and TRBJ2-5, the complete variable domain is DVKVTQSSRYLVKRTGEKVFLECVQDMDHENMFWYRQDPGLGLRLIYFSYDVKMKEKGDIPEGYSVSREKKERFSLILESASTNQTSMYLCASKFRNLAGVGETQYFGPGTRLLVL.